This T cell receptor (beta chain) was found in a study of shared clonotypes between healthy human individuals (dated by TCRdb to 2020 to 2021). Background on the whole study: Three men and a couple of women, aged 18 to 49 years, made up the cohort. For each donor, CD4 naive and CD4 memory were each run on three plates, CD8 naive on two plates, and CD8 memory on one plate. To estimate repertoire size and how much clonotype sharing occurs between individuals, the study deeply sequenced the blood TCR repertoires of several healthy adults. To increase sequencing depth and limit assay-specific biases, different laboratories used diverse techniques to prepare libraries and sequence TCR repertoires. Between about 0.94 and 8.9 billion PBMCs per donor were obtained by leukapheresis.

Findings and caveats that apply to the study as a whole: Higher generation probabilities were observed for clonotypes shared by all four sorted-subset donors than for non-shared clonotypes. Sampling was restricted to blood, and TCR repertoires in tissue are likely to differ from TCR repertoires in blood. Pairwise subsampling led to the expectation that sequencing depth would affect the degree of clonotype sharing among donors. The genetic and exposure-history diversity represented was limited by the small number of donors. Incomplete sequencing was indicated by rarefaction of sorted-subset datasets, despite the large sequencing depth. Naive subsets generally had larger estimated clonotype richness than memory subsets did. About 5% of naive CD4, roughly 3.5% of naive CD8, roughly 2.4% of memory CD4, and about 0.4% of memory CD8 clonotypes were shared across four donors.

The donors were healthy, HIV-negative adults who had no recently reported acute infections or vaccinations. Every donor was a Caucasian adult residing in Nashville, Tennessee, USA. Magnetic negative selection was used to enrich CD4+ T cells, after which naive cells were positively selected on CD45RA and the negative fraction became the memory subset. Blood was collected by leukapheresis, and PBMCs were isolated by Ficoll-Histopaque density gradient centrifugation and then cryopreserved in liquid nitrogen vapor phase. Analytical flow cytometry was used to check the purity and quantity of each magnetically sorted T cell population. Each sorted fraction had its genomic DNA isolated and then quantified by UV absorbance on a Nanodrop 2000c. The CDR3 contains 14 residues, cysteine and phenylalanine counted. Of all the DNA, just the CDR3 is kept, 42 bases in frame from base 1. Trimming costs V 6 bases and J 0 bases, and their ends lie 12 bases apart.

TCR CDR3 regions were amplified from genomic DNA by multiplex PCR using the deep immunoSEQ assay. Extracted genomic DNA from each cell subset was spread evenly across all wells of several immunoSEQ 96-well plates, with each plate serving as a replicate. For sorted subsets, each replicate PCR was loaded with roughly 200 ng genomic DNA, equivalent to 30,000 or so T cell genomes. Purified libraries were quantified with a Qubit 3.0 fluorometer, sized on a Bioanalyzer 2100, and re-quantified with the KAPA Library Quantification kit. Every immunoSEQ 96-well plate was sequenced on a separate single-read 150-cycle Illumina NextSeq 550 flow cell. From the authors' description of their analysis: The immunoSEQ output contained only junctional sequences without quality scores, so filtering could not match that applied to full-length reads. Sequences were annotated with PyIR, a Python wrapper for IgBLAST v1.9, and V/J genes and CDR3 were assigned using IMGT germline references. Reads were removed for weak V/J assignments (E-value above 1e-6), missing CDR3, stop codons, out-of-frame junctions, or ambiguous translated residues. V3J clonotypes were defined as sequences sharing the same inferred V gene, J gene, and CDR3 amino acid sequence. The percentage overlap between two repertoires was calculated by dividing the number of shared unique clonotypes by the size of the smaller repertoire. Repertoire richness was assessed with RTK rarefaction, the Chao1 estimator, and Recon v2.1 estimates of unobserved clonotypes. For all TCRbeta clonotypes obtained by the gDNA method from four donors, generation probabilities were computed with OLGA. Entries here come from immuneACCESS through TCRdb and include only in-frame sequences with V and J called. Some clones fail to appear in such tables; in the studies checked, an unresolved V gene covers under half of the shortfall, and the cause of the remainder is unknown. Clone size and V and J calls were adopted from that table, with D and trimming inferred from the DNA. The sample table lists 950,000 to 1,100,000 clones, around 78% of them with a count of one. The ten most abundant clones make up roughly 0.55% of the sample.

Regarding this clone: Its target antigen remains unknown. The record has no base qualities; no much larger clone is one base away.

The chain couples TRBV23-1 to TRBJ2-7, and TRBD1 may be the D gene, going by 6 matching bases. Being an ORF, TRBV23-1 has a function that is uncertain. The sample taken for sequencing was memory CD4+ T cells from PBMCs. This specimen's cell subset or site label, per the study, means: CD45RA-negative fraction. This clonotype was obtained from a man aged 18-30 years in good health. Some clones in this sample may be carry-over from other donors' samples. The bases are TGCGCCAGCAGGGGACATACCAACTCCTACGAGCAGTACTTC. Its protein reads: CASRGHTNSYEQYF.